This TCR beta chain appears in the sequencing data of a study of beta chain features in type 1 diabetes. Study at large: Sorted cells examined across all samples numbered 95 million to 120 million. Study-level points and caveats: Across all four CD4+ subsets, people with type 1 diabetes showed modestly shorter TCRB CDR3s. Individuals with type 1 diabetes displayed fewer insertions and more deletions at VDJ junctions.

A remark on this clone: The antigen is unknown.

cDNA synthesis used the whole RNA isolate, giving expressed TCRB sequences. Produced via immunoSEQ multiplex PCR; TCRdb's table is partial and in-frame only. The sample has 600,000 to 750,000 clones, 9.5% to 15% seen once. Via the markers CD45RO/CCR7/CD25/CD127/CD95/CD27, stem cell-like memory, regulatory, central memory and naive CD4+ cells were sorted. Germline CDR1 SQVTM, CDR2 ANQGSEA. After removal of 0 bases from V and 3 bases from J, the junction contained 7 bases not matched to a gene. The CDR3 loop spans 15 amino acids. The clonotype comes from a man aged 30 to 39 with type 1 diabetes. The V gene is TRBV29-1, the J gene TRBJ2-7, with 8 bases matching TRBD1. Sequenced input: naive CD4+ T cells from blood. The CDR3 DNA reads TGCAGCGTTGAAGATTATGTAACAGGGGGCTACGAGCAGTACTTC. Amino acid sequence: CSVEDYVTGGYEQYF.